The 12 T cell receptor beta chains reported below all come from one sample, sequenced in a study of beta chain features in type 1 diabetes (dated by TCRdb to 2017 to 2018). To prepare the library, the immunoSEQ multiplex PCR assay was applied. The entire isolated RNA was reverse transcribed using the High Capacity cDNA Reverse Transcription Kit, and thus expressed TCRB transcripts were sequenced. TCRdb limited this immuneACCESS table to in-frame rearrangements with V and J called. A share of clones is missing; checked studies link under half to unresolved V genes, and the rest is unexplained. The sample contains around 310,000 clones, more than 9.5% of them found a single time. The ten largest account for approximately 0.016% of the sample. The specimen was naive CD4+ T cells from blood. Explained via the paper, the cell subset or site label denotes: true naive CD4+ T cells. The receptors originated from a woman in her 30s in good health.

This clone was detected only a few times. The chain recombines TRBV15 with TRBJ2-7; 8 nucleotides match TRBD2. CDR3 length: 15 amino acids. Germline V gene lookup returns CDR1 LNHNV and CDR2 YYDKDF (reference sequence). J gave up 2 bases and V 1 base, and 4 bases lay outside the gene matches. Here the CDR3 reads CATSRVPGLAYEQYF. The CDR3 DNA follows: TGTGCCACCAGCAGAGTTCCGGGACTAGCCTACGAGCAGTACTTC.

This chain links TRBV4-3 with TRBJ1-1; TRBD1 might be the D (6 bases). V lost 5 bases to trimming and J lost 8 bases, with 12 bases between them. The V gene's germline CDR1 is LGHNA and CDR2 YSLEER. The CDR3 runs to 12 residues. CDR3: CASSRVRGEAFF. The CDR3 DNA sequence: TGCGCCAGCAGCAGGGTCAGGGGCGAAGCTTTCTTT.

This clone was observed a single time. The genes are TRBV9 and TRBJ1-1, with no clear D. The germline V and J ends were trimmed by 0 bases and 0 bases, with 9 bases remaining between them. Germline lookup yields CDR1 SGDLS and CDR2 YYNGEE. This CDR3 region has 15 residues. The CDR3, as DNA: TGTGCCAGCAGCGTAGGTCCAGTGATGAACACTGAAGCTTTCTTT. Translating it yields CASSVGPVMNTEAFF.

This clone has a handful of counts. The chain employs TRBV11-1 and TRBJ2-7; D might be TRBD1 (6 bases). V lost 6 bases and J lost 5, with 11 bases in between. This CDR3 region has 12 residues. Germline lookup yields CDR1 SGHAT and CDR2 FQDESV (reference sequence). The CDR3 nucleotides read TGTGCCAGCAGTTTCACAGGGCACGAGCAGTACTTC. Its translation: CASSFTGHEQYF. Full variable domain (outside the CDR3, taken from reference TRBV11-1 and TRBJ2-7): EAEVAQSPRYKITEKSQAVAFWCDPISGHATLYWYRQILGQGPELLVQFQDESVVDDSQLPKDRFSAERLKGVDSTLKIQPAELGDSAMYLCASSFTGHEQYFGPGTRLTVT.

V usage is TRBV19 and J usage is TRBJ2-1; 12 nucleotides match TRBD2. Trimming took 7 bases from V and 7 from J; bases not matched to a gene: 8. This CDR3 is built from 15 residues. Germline CDR1 is LNHDA and CDR2 is SQIVND (reference sequence). The chain's CDR3 is CASTSGRARRNEQFF. The CDR3 DNA reads TGTGCCAGTACTAGCGGGAGGGCAAGGAGGAATGAGCAGTTCTTC.

The V gene is TRBV5-1, the J gene TRBJ2-3; 11 bases match TRBD2. CDR1 SGHRS and CDR2 YFSETQ come from the germline V gene. The CDR3 has 16 amino acids. V was pared by 5 bases and J by 1 base, with 6 bases of the junction left unmatched. CDR3 sequence reads: CASRGTGLAGTDTQYF. DNA for the CDR3: TGCGCCAGCAGGGGAACGGGACTAGCGGGCACAGATACGCAGTATTTT.

This clone has just a few counts. The chain employs TRBV9 and TRBJ2-3; 12 bases line up with TRBD2. This CDR3 is built from 14 residues. The J segment lost 4 bases and the V segment lost 3 bases, leaving 0 bases of the junction unmatched. Looked up from germline, CDR1 is SGDLS and CDR2 is YYNGEE. The CDR3 DNA sequence: TGTGCCAGCAGCGCTAGCGGGAGGGCAGATACGCAGTATTTT. This sequence encodes CASSASGRADTQYF.

The genes are TRBV5-6 and TRBJ1-2, with a weak D call TRBD1 (5 bases). V lost 4 bases to trimming and J lost 0 bases, with 16 bases between them. Germline V gene sequence: CDR1 SGHDT, CDR2 YYEEEE. The CDR3 sequence is 16 residues long. CDR3 loop: CASSPEPTGANYGYTF. DNA of the CDR3: TGTGCCAGCAGCCCGGAACCAACAGGAGCTAACTATGGCTACACCTTC.

In this sample, this clone turned up a few times. The rearrangement joins TRBV6-4 to TRBJ2-1; 12 bases agree with TRBD2. This CDR3 has 15 amino acids. Germline-derived CDR1 and CDR2 are MRHNA and SNTAGT. The junction had 5 bases not matched to a gene; V was cut back by 3 bases and J by 8 bases. CDR3: CASSEGLAGMDEQFF. CDR3 sequence (DNA): TGTGCCAGCAGTGAAGGACTAGCGGGAATGGATGAGCAGTTCTTC.

This chain links TRBV7-2 with TRBJ1-2; D is perhaps TRBD1 (5 bases). The germline gives CDR1 SGHTA, CDR2 FQGNSA. This CDR3 contains 13 residues. The V gene lost 4 bases and the J gene lost 7 bases, with 13 bases spanning the gap. The CDR3: CASSSQQGIGYTF. The CDR3 DNA sequence: TGTGCCAGCAGCTCACAGCAGGGTATTGGCTACACCTTC.

The rearrangement uses TRBV7-9 and TRBJ2-7, with TRBD1 matching 8 bases. Trimming removed 4 bases from V and 6 bases from J; junction bases left unmatched: 8. Germline V gene sequence: CDR1 SEHNR, CDR2 FQNEAQ (reference sequence). The CDR3 covers 14 residues. DNA of the CDR3: TGTGCCAGCAGCTCCGGGACAGGCCCCATCGAGCAGTACTTC. Amino acid sequence: CASSSGTGPIEQYF.

This clone was found a few times. The chain recombines TRBV9 with TRBJ2-7; D perhaps matches TRBD2 (5 bases). The V end was cut by 4 bases, the J end by 4 bases, with 18 bases between. The V gene's germline CDR1 is SGDLS and CDR2 YYNGEE. The CDR3 has 15 residues. The chain's CDR3 is CASSFGLAYPYEQYF. The CDR3 DNA is TGTGCCAGCAGCTTTGGACTCGCTTACCCTTACGAGCAGTACTTC.